A single sample is the source of the 2 T cell receptor beta chains below, sequenced in a study of human T cells and chemical hapten exposure. Regarding time point: patch test 3, about 24 weeks after DPC sensitization. Treatment defined: therapeutic diphenylcyclopropenone sensitization with weekly scalp DPC. TCRdb re-derived calls from the RACE reads in MiXCR, one entry per CDR3 protein. The repertoire holds approximately 50,000 distinct CDR3 sequences, roughly 9.5% seen once, with roughly 17% in the top ten. Sequenced material: whole blood, taken in connection with sensitization to the hapten diphenylcyclopropenone (DPC). These receptors were obtained from a woman aged 40-49 years with alopecia areata. Some clones in this sample may be carry-over from other donors' samples.

V and J are TRBV28 and TRBJ2-7, with 9 nucleotides matching TRBD1. V was pared by 9 bases and J by 4 bases, with 16 bases of the junction left unmatched. The germline V gene encodes CDR1 MDHEN and CDR2 SYDVKM. The CDR3 extends over 16 amino acids. This CDR3 reads CASSPAAGQGWYEQYF. CDR3 DNA sequence: TGTGCCAGTTCCCCCGCCGCGGGACAGGGTTGGTACGAGCAGTACTTC.

The chain couples TRBV7-9 to TRBJ2-1; 9 bases are a match to TRBD2. CDR3 length equals 14 residues. Germline V gives CDR1 SEHNR, CDR2 FQNEAQ (reference sequence). V shed 4 bases, J shed 6 bases, and the junction held 4 bases outside the gene matches. CDR3 nucleotide sequence: TGTGCCAGCAGCTCCGCAGCGGGGGGCAATGAGCAGTTCTTC. Residues: CASSSAAGGNEQFF.